The 24 T cell receptor beta chains reported below all come from one sample, sequenced in a study of control samples from healthy donors and cancer patients. TCRdb's table, derived via immunoSEQ multiplex PCR, lists solely in-frame clones and lacks some. The table records fewer than 120,000 clones, approximately 90% of them present only once. Sequenced input: PBMCs. The source is a woman in her fifties or sixties with lung cancer.

The chain recombines TRBV4-1 with TRBJ1-3; the D gene is possibly TRBD1 (6 bases). This CDR3 is 15 amino acids long. V was trimmed by 1 base and J by 4 bases, leaving 11 bases between them. The germline CDR1 and CDR2 sequences are MGHRA and YSYEKL. The CDR3 bases are TGCGCCAGCAGCCAAGTGTGGGGGCTCGGAAACACCATATATTTT. Protein: CASSQVWGLGNTIYF.

The chain uses TRBV5-1 and TRBJ2-7; 9 nucleotides align to TRBD2. V dropped 0 bases and J dropped 2; count of bases not matched to a gene: 9. The CDR3 consists of 17 residues. Germline lookup yields CDR1 SGHRS and CDR2 YFSETQ. The CDR3 coding sequence is TGCGCCAGCAGCTTGGATGGCCGAGCGGGAGGCACCTACGAGCAGTACTTC. The encoded protein is CASSLDGRAGGTYEQYF.

The rearrangement joins TRBV5-1 to TRBJ2-5; the match to TRBD1 covers 9 bases. V lost 4 bases, J lost 5 bases, and 6 bases stayed unmatched. CDR1 SGHRS and CDR2 YFSETQ come from the germline V gene. The CDR3 has 14 residues. The CDR3 here is CASSPGQGGETQYF. The CDR3 region has the DNA TGCGCCAGCAGCCCGGGACAGGGAGGCGAGACCCAGTACTTC.

The CDR3 loop is CASSQDLRAGTGELFF. The CDR3 DNA is TGTGCCAGCAGCCAGGACCTCCGGGCGGGCACCGGGGAGCTGTTTTTT. This chain connects TRBV4-2 to TRBJ2-2; maybe TRBD2 (5 bases). V lost 3 bases to trimming and J lost 4 bases, with 15 bases between them. CDR1 is LGHNA, CDR2 YNFKEQ, per germline. CDR3 length: 16 residues.

This clone was observed once. The chain links TRBV7-2 to TRBJ1-3; no clear D gene. V lost 1 base to trimming and J lost 7 bases, with 5 bases between them. Germline CDR1 reads SGHTA; CDR2 reads FQGNSA. This CDR3 comprises 12 residues. Here the CDR3 reads CASSLEWNTIYF. The CDR3 bases are TGTGCCAGCAGCTTAGAGTGGAACACCATATATTTT.

This chain joins TRBV6-6 and TRBJ1-2; 8 positions match TRBD1. Germline V CDR1 and CDR2: MNHNY, SVGAGI (reference sequence). With V trimmed by 7 bases and J by 1 base, 5 bases remained unmatched. The length of the CDR3 is 14 residues. CDR3 in amino acids: CASNKQGDNYGYTF. The CDR3 DNA is TGTGCCAGCAACAAACAGGGGGATAACTATGGCTACACCTTC.

This chain connects TRBV3-1 (or the pseudogene TRBV3-2) to TRBJ2-3; D gene unclear. Germline assignment: CDR1 LGHDT and CDR2 YNNKEL (reference sequence). The CDR3 runs to 13 residues. Trimming shortened V by 1 base and J by 6 bases, and 8 bases separated the two germline ends. The CDR3 nucleotides are TGTGCCAGCAGCCAAGGCACAGAGGATACGCAGTATTTT. Amino acid sequence: CASSQGTEDTQYF.

The gene calls are TRBV11-3 and TRBJ2-1; D remains unclear. CDR1 SGHNT and CDR2 YENEEA come from the germline V gene. CDR3 length: 12 amino acids. Trimming left V 0 bases short and J 7 bases short, with 4 bases between. The CDR3 reads CASSLEGNEQFF. DNA of the CDR3: TGTGCCAGCAGCTTAGAGGGGAATGAGCAGTTCTTC.

V is TRBV6-2 or TRBV6-3 and J is TRBJ2-2; TRBD1 aligns across 8 bases. The CDR3 extends over 16 amino acids. J gave up 2 bases and V 7 bases, and 9 bases lay outside the gene matches. Germline V gene lookup returns CDR1 MNHEY and CDR2 SVGEGT. CDR3 residues: CASTPRGQVNTGELFF. The DNA of the CDR3 is TGTGCCAGCACCCCTAGGGGACAGGTCAACACCGGGGAGCTGTTTTTT.

The V call is TRBV7-9, the J call TRBJ2-3; TRBD2 matches at 10 bases. This CDR3 is 18 amino acids long. V was pared by 5 bases and J by 1 base, with 12 bases of the junction left unmatched. The germline V gene encodes CDR1 SEHNR and CDR2 FQNEAQ (reference sequence). The DNA of the CDR3 is TGTGCCAGCAGCCCCCGGGGTCCCGGGACTAGCGGCACAGATACGCAGTATTTT. Protein sequence: CASSPRGPGTSGTDTQYF.

The rearrangement links TRBV19 to TRBJ1-4; possible D gene TRBD1, 5 bases. CDR3 length equals 15 residues. V lost 5 bases, J lost 3 bases, and 13 bases lay in between. Germline CDR1 and CDR2: LNHDA and SQIVND (reference sequence). In nucleotides, the CDR3 is TGTGCCAGTAGTGATCAAACAGGTCCTAATGAAAAACTGTTTTTT. Protein product: CASSDQTGPNEKLFF.

This chain's CDR3 is CASSQAFSPGYTF. In DNA, the CDR3 is TGCGCCAGCAGCCAGGCCTTTTCGCCTGGCTACACCTTC. The chain links TRBV4-1 to TRBJ1-2, with no clear D. CDR3 length: 13 amino acids. Germline V gene sequence: CDR1 MGHRA, CDR2 YSYEKL. V lost 3 bases and J 7 bases, leaving 12 bases between the germline ends.

This chain links TRBV6-2 or TRBV6-3 with TRBJ1-6; D gene ambiguous. CDR1 and CDR2 (germline): MNHEY, SVGEGT. V lost 5 bases, J lost 9 bases, and 17 bases lay in between. CDR3 length equals 15 residues. The CDR3, as DNA: TGTGCCAGCAGTATTCGAGAGGGAGGGAGTTCACCCCTCCACTTT. Its translation: CASSIREGGSSPLHF.

This chain joins TRBV12-5 and TRBJ2-5; 7 bases align to TRBD1. CDR3 length: 16 amino acids. After removal of 9 bases from V and 2 bases from J, the junction contained 15 bases not matched to a gene. The germline V gene has CDR1 LGHNT and CDR2 FRNRAP. CDR3 coding DNA: TGTGCTAGGAGCCTCGGACAGGCCATCCGACAAGAGACCCAGTACTTC. Amino acid sequence: CARSLGQAIRQETQYF.

The gene calls are TRBV19 and TRBJ2-1; the D is unclear. The CDR3 length is 16 residues. Looked up from germline, CDR1 is LNHDA and CDR2 is SQIVND (reference sequence). V was trimmed by 3 bases and J by 1 base, leaving 13 bases between them. The CDR3 sequence: CASSMFWAGSYNEQFF. Written as DNA, the CDR3 is TGTGCCAGTAGTATGTTTTGGGCCGGTTCCTACAATGAGCAGTTCTTC.

A single count supports this clone. V gene TRBV9 combines with J gene TRBJ2-7; D is unresolved. Trimming pared 0 bases from V and 6 bases from J, leaving 19 bases between. CDR1 SGDLS and CDR2 YYNGEE come from the germline V gene. CDR3 length: 16 amino acids. CDR3 sequence (DNA): TGTGCCAGCAGCGTAGCTGGAACAGCCCCCCATTCCGAGCAGTACTTC. Protein product: CASSVAGTAPHSEQYF.

This clone was found a few times. CDR3 region: CASSYSEAGDEQYF. The DNA for the CDR3 is TGTGCCAGCAGTTACTCCGAGGCAGGGGACGAGCAGTACTTC. The chain uses TRBV6-5 and TRBJ2-7; TRBD1 is a possible D gene (6 bases). The length of the CDR3 is 14 residues. V lost 0 bases and J 5 bases, leaving 11 bases between the germline ends. The germline gives CDR1 MNHEY, CDR2 SVGAGI.

This clone has just one count. The rearrangement joins TRBV7-9 to TRBJ2-1; D gene ambiguous. V was clipped by 2 bases and J by 1 base, with 9 bases between them. The CDR3 runs to 15 residues. Germline V gene lookup returns CDR1 SEHNR and CDR2 FQNEAQ (reference sequence). The CDR3 DNA reads as TGTGCCAGCAGCTTATTAGGTGCGTCCTACAATGAGCAGTTCTTC. Residues: CASSLLGASYNEQFF.

V is TRBV3-1 (or the pseudogene TRBV3-2) and J is TRBJ2-3; D possibly corresponds to TRBD1 (6 bases). Per germline, CDR1 LGHDT and CDR2 YNNKEL (reference sequence). V was cut by 4 bases and J by 1 base, with 12 bases left in between. This CDR3 is 15 amino acids long. As DNA, the CDR3 is TGTGCCAGCAGCCTTTACAGGGAAGGCACAGATACGCAGTATTTT. As protein: CASSLYREGTDTQYF.

V usage is TRBV19 and J usage is TRBJ1-2; 10 bases match TRBD1. The germline V gene encodes CDR1 LNHDA and CDR2 SQIVND (reference sequence). J was trimmed by 3 bases and V by 5 bases; bases with no gene match: 6. This CDR3 is 15 amino acids long. The CDR3, as DNA: TGTGCCAGTAGTGACCGGACAGGGGGTTACTATGGCTACACCTTC. Translation: CASSDRTGGYYGYTF.

The J gene is TRBJ2-7, the V gene TRBV20-1; possible D gene TRBD2, 6 bases. Germline CDR1 DFQATT, CDR2 SNEGSKA (reference sequence). CDR3 length: 14 amino acids. The V gene lost 3 bases and the J gene lost 1 base, with 13 bases spanning the gap. The CDR3 loop is CSASLGGPSYEQYF. CDR3 nucleotide sequence: TGCAGTGCTAGTTTGGGAGGTCCTTCCTACGAGCAGTACTTC.

This clone came up a few times. The chain is built from TRBV7-2 and TRBJ1-5, with TRBD1 matching over 7 bases. CDR3 length equals 16 residues. The ends lost 1 base at V and 6 bases at J; junction bases unmatched: 9. The germline V gene encodes CDR1 SGHTA and CDR2 FQGNSA. The CDR3 DNA reads as TGTGCCAGCAGCTTAGTCGGGCAGGGGGGGCGTCAGCCCCAGCATTTT. Encoded protein: CASSLVGQGGRQPQHF. Supplemented by reference TRBV7-2 and TRBJ1-5, the full variable domain reads GAGVSQSPSNKVTEKGKDVELRCDPISGHTALYWYRQSLGQGLEFLIYFQGNSAPDKSGLPSDRFSAERTGGSVSTLTIQRTQQEDSAVYLCASSLVGQGGRQPQHFGDGTRLSIL.

The V gene is TRBV4-3, the J gene TRBJ2-3; 9 nucleotides match TRBD2. This CDR3 is built from 16 residues. Trimming cost V 5 bases and J 4 bases; bases outside gene matches: 10. Germline CDR1 and CDR2: LGHNA and YSLEER. The CDR3 region has the DNA TGCGCCAGCAGCTCATGGGTAGCGGGGGAATCAGATACGCAGTATTTT. Protein: CASSSWVAGESDTQYF.

This clone was seen a few times. The rearrangement joins TRBV5-6 to TRBJ1-1; a possible D gene is TRBD1 (5 bases). This CDR3 is built from 13 residues. The V end lost 1 base, the J end lost 4 bases, and 8 bases lay between the germline ends. Germline lookup yields CDR1 SGHDT and CDR2 YYEEEE. The CDR3 loop reads CASSLFTGTEAFF. The CDR3, as DNA: TGTGCCAGCAGCTTGTTCACAGGCACTGAAGCTTTCTTT.